The rows below give T cell receptor beta chains drawn from one sample of a study of T cell responses to AZD1222 COVID-19 vaccine. Produced via immunoSEQ multiplex PCR; TCRdb's table is partial and in-frame only. Seen here are 130,000 to 150,000 clones, about 91% observed once, and the top ten hold under 2%. This specimen was peripheral blood, taken on day 0 of AZD1222 vaccination. The receptors were sampled from an adult in good health. Each CDR3 is given with its conserved first and last residue. The D gene is left open where the match is weak. Only some rows state a clone size, as once, few, many or a class for expanded clones.

V,J,D,size,DNA,CDR3
TRBV4-3,TRBJ2-7,-,-,TGCGCCAGCAGCCAAGGTCTCGGGCGGTTCGAGCAGTACTTC,CASSQGLGRFEQYF
TRBV28,TRBJ2-7,-,few,TGTGCCAGCAGTTCCTCAAGGACAGCATCCTACGAGCAGTACTTC,CASSSSRTASYEQYF
TRBV28,TRBJ2-3,-,-,TGTGCCAGCAGTTTATCCCCCAACACAGATACGCAGTATTTT,CASSLSPNTDTQYF
TRBV27,TRBJ1-5,-,once,TGTGCCAGCAGTTTAGGGGGTCAGCCCCAGCATTTT,CASSLGGQPQHF
TRBV5-1,TRBJ2-3,-,-,TGCGCCAGCAGCTTGTTTTCTAGGGATACGCAGTATTTT,CASSLFSRDTQYF
TRBV29-1,TRBJ1-2,TRBD1,-,TGCAGCGTTGAAGCCCAGTTGGCCGGGACAGGGTGGATGGATGGCTACACCTTC,CSVEAQLAGTGWMDGYTF
TRBV19,TRBJ2-3,TRBD1,once,TGTGCCAGTAGTCAACAGGGGCAGTTGCGCACAGATACGCAGTATTTT,CASSQQGQLRTDTQYF
TRBV3-1/TRBV3-2,TRBJ2-5,TRBD2,-,TGTGCCAGCAGGTCCCTAGCGGGGGAAGAGACCCAGTACTTC,CASRSLAGEETQYF
TRBV5-6,TRBJ1-1,-,-,TGTGCCAGCGGCCTGGGTTTGGGCGGGGCGAGGGTGCCTGAAGCTTTCTTT,CASGLGLGGARVPEAFF
TRBV7-3,TRBJ2-1,TRBD1,-,TGTGCCAGCAGCTTAACCTTGGGACAGCAGAGCTCCTACAATGAGCAGTTCTTC,CASSLTLGQQSSYNEQFF
TRBV2,TRBJ2-7,-,-,TGTGCCAGCAGGAGGTCTCCCTCGGTCCGATCCTCCTACGAGCAGTACTTC,CASRRSPSVRSSYEQYF
TRBV18,TRBJ2-3,TRBD1,-,TGTGCCAGCTCTGGGGACAGGGGTACAGATACGCAGTATTTT,CASSGDRGTDTQYF
TRBV19,TRBJ2-7,TRBD1,-,TGTGCCAGTAGCGACAGGGGGGAAGCCTACGAGCAGTACTTC,CASSDRGEAYEQYF
TRBV4-2,TRBJ1-6,-,-,TGTGCCAGCAGCCAAGATTGGGGGCAGGGTCGTTCACCCCTCCACTTT,CASSQDWGQGRSPLHF
TRBV4-3,TRBJ2-2,-,-,TGCGCCAGCAGCCAAGATTACCTAAATTTACCCGGCGGGGAGCTGTTTTTT,CASSQDYLNLPGGELFF
TRBV7-9,TRBJ1-6,-,-,TGTGCCAGCCATCATCATGGCGGCAGGGAAACCTATAATTCACCCCTCCACTTT,CASHHHGGRETYNSPLHF
TRBV3-1/TRBV3-2,TRBJ2-3,-,-,TGTGCCAGCAGCCAATCGTGGGGGGGCGCCGCAGATACGCAGTATTTT,CASSQSWGGAADTQYF
TRBV10-3,TRBJ1-5,-,once,TGTGCCATCATTACACCCAATCAGCCCCAGCATTTT,CAIITPNQPQHF
TRBV4-1,TRBJ1-2,-,-,TGCGCCAGCAGCCAGCAAGGGACTGCTGACTATGGCTACACCTTC,CASSQQGTADYGYTF
TRBV5-8,TRBJ2-7,-,-,TGTGCCTCCAAGCGCCTCGTCTACTCCTACGAGCAGTACTTC,CASKRLVYSYEQYF
TRBV9,TRBJ2-3,TRBD2,-,TGTGCCAGCAGCGTACAGACTAGCGGGGGCGTTGGCGATACGCAGTATTTT,CASSVQTSGGVGDTQYF
TRBV19,TRBJ1-6,-,-,TGTGCCAGTAGTACCCGAGGGAGGGGGACTTCACCCCTCCACTTT,CASSTRGRGTSPLHF
TRBV11-2,TRBJ1-1,-,-,TGTGCCAGCAGCTTACACACTGAAGCTTTCTTT,CASSLHTEAFF
TRBV19,TRBJ2-2,-,-,TGTGCCAGTAGTATCGGGTCCGGGGAGCTGTTTTTT,CASSIGSGELFF
TRBV5-4,TRBJ2-3,TRBD1,-,TGTGCCAGCAGCTCCCGGACAGGGTGGGATACGCAGTATTTT,CASSSRTGWDTQYF
TRBV3-1/TRBV3-2,TRBJ2-1,-,few,TGTGCCAGCAGCCAAGTTGCAGTCTACAATGAGCAGTTCTTC,CASSQVAVYNEQFF
TRBV5-4,TRBJ1-2,-,-,TGTGCCAGCAGCTATGACGGAGGAGGAGGCTACACCTTC,CASSYDGGGGYTF
TRBV7-9,TRBJ1-1,-,-,TGTGCCAGCAGCTCGCAGGGGTGGGGGAGCACTGAAGCTTTCTTT,CASSSQGWGSTEAFF
TRBV5-1,TRBJ1-1,-,-,TGCGCCAGCAGCTTGTTGGCCCAAGTCGGGACTGAAGCTTTCTTT,CASSLLAQVGTEAFF
TRBV19,TRBJ1-1,TRBD1,-,TGTGCCAGTAGTTCCCTCTGGGACAGGAACACTGAAGCTTTCTTT,CASSSLWDRNTEAFF
TRBV5-1,TRBJ1-2,TRBD1,once,TGCGCCAGCAGCGCAGCTTCCGGGACAGGGGATTCCGGCTACACCTTC,CASSAASGTGDSGYTF
TRBV11-3,TRBJ1-6,-,-,TGTGCCAGCAGCTTAATGGACAGCCCTCTTCCCCTCCACTTT,CASSLMDSPLPLHF
TRBV6-5,TRBJ2-2,-,-,TGTGCCAGCAGCCGAAGGCGGATTTCCGGGGAGCTGTTTTTT,CASSRRRISGELFF
TRBV7-9,TRBJ1-4,-,-,TGTGCCAGCAGCCCGCGTAGGAGCCTGGGTAATGAAAAACTGTTTTTT,CASSPRRSLGNEKLFF
TRBV3-1/TRBV3-2,TRBJ1-2,TRBD1,-,TGTGCCAGCAGCCTAAACGCCGGGACAGGGGCCTATGGCTACACCTTC,CASSLNAGTGAYGYTF
TRBV10-3,TRBJ2-7,-,few,TGTGCCATCAGAGAAACCGGCGAGCAGTACTTC,CAIRETGEQYF
TRBV4-3,TRBJ2-3,-,-,TGCGCCAGCAGCCAAGAAAGGGATACGCAGTATTTT,CASSQERDTQYF
TRBV4-3,TRBJ2-5,TRBD2,-,TGCGCCAGCAGCCAAGTGATCGGGGGGAGGTACCAGGAGACCCAGTACTTC,CASSQVIGGRYQETQYF
TRBV7-8,TRBJ1-3,-,-,TGTGCCAGCAGCTCAGCGGCGGGAAACACCATATATTTT,CASSSAAGNTIYF
TRBV28,TRBJ2-5,-,-,TGTGCCAGCAGTTTGATATCTAGACAAGAGACCCAGTACTTC,CASSLISRQETQYF
TRBV6-6,TRBJ1-1,TRBD1,-,TGTGCCAGCAGTGACAGGGACCACACTGAAGCTTTCTTT,CASSDRDHTEAFF
TRBV10-3,TRBJ1-1,TRBD1,-,TGTGCCATCAGCGAACAGGGGGGGTATGGCACTGAAGCTTTCTTT,CAISEQGGYGTEAFF
TRBV6-5,TRBJ1-5,-,once,TGTGCCAGCAGTTCACTTCAGGGTAGCAATCAGCCCCAGCATTTT,CASSSLQGSNQPQHF
TRBV9,TRBJ2-7,TRBD2,-,TGTGCCAGCAGCTTGGGGACTAGCGGGGCCTACGAGCAGTACTTC,CASSLGTSGAYEQYF
TRBV24-1,TRBJ2-4,-,-,TGTGCCACCAGTGAAACGAACAAAAACATTCAGTACTTC,CATSETNKNIQYF
TRBV5-1,TRBJ2-7,-,-,TGCGCCAGCAGCGCGAGCCCTAGGGCGGAGGGCGAGCAGTACTTC,CASSASPRAEGEQYF
TRBV27,TRBJ1-2,-,-,TGTGCCAGCAGTTTGAGCGGTGGGTTGACCGGCTACACCTTC,CASSLSGGLTGYTF
TRBV7-2,TRBJ2-7,TRBD2,once,TGTGCCAGCAGCCAATATTACCCTAGCCTAGCGGGGGGCGCGTACGAGCAGTACTTC,CASSQYYPSLAGGAYEQYF
TRBV27,TRBJ1-5,TRBD1,-,TGTGCCAGCCTCCCCTTGGGACAGGGGGTACCTCAGCCCCAGCATTTT,CASLPLGQGVPQPQHF
TRBV4-1,TRBJ2-7,TRBD2,few,TGCGCCAGCAGCCAAGCAAGCGGGGATAGCTCCTACGAGCAGTACTTC,CASSQASGDSSYEQYF
TRBV20-1,TRBJ1-6,TRBD1,-,TGCAGTGCTAGTCTCGGACAGGACAATTCACCCCTCCACTTT,CSASLGQDNSPLHF
TRBV12-5,TRBJ1-3,TRBD1,-,TGTGCTAGTGGGCGGGACAGGCCCGGAAACACCATATATTTT,CASGRDRPGNTIYF
TRBV20-1,TRBJ2-7,-,-,TGCAGTGCTAGTAGGCCGTCCAGCTCCTACGAGCAGTACTTC,CSASRPSSSYEQYF
TRBV7-2,TRBJ1-2,-,-,TGTGCCAGCAGCCCCGATCTCTCCGGACGGATCTATGGCTACACCTTC,CASSPDLSGRIYGYTF